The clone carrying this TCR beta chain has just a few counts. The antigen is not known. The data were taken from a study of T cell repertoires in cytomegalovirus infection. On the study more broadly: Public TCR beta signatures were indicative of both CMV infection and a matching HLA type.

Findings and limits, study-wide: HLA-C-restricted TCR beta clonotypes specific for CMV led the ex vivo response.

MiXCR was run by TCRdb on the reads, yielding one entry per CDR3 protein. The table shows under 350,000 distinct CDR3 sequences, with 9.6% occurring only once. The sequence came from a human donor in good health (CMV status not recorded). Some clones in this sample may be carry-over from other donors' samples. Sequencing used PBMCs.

In DNA form, the CDR3 reads TGCAGTGCCCCTCGGCGGGGGGCCCCCGCAGATACGCAGTATTTT. Translated: CSAPRRGAPADTQYF. The V gene is TRBV20-1, the J gene TRBJ2-3, with TRBD2 identical over 8 bases. With 6 bases clipped from V and 4 bases from J, the junction kept 12 bases outside the gene matches. The CDR3 runs 15 residues. Looked up from germline, CDR1 is DFQATT and CDR2 is SNEGSKA (reference sequence).